One sample yielded the 32 T cell receptor beta chains listed below, sequenced in a study of Ad26.COV2.S vaccination and SARS-CoV-2 variants. Treatment noted: around 19 received Ad26.COV2.S at low or high dose, single or two shots; several received placebo; per-sample allocation not given. After the first vaccine or placebo injection, samples were drawn on day 63. TCRdb keeps only in-frame clones here, not all; method: immunoSEQ multiplex PCR. The sample contains fewer than 900,000 clones, 80% to 90% of which appear only once. This specimen consisted of peripheral blood, obtained in a trial of Ad26.COV2.S vaccine versus placebo. The receptors come from a person between 18 and 60 years old who received the Ad26.COV2.S COVID-19 vaccine or a placebo.

The chain joins TRBV18 to TRBJ1-1, with 7 bases matching TRBD1. V dropped 3 bases and J dropped 7; count of bases not matched to a gene: 8. Germline V gene lookup returns CDR1 KGHSH and CDR2 LQKENI. This CDR3 region has 14 residues. The CDR3 reads CASSPPTGTIEAFF. DNA for the CDR3: TGTGCCAGCTCACCCCCGACAGGGACCATTGAAGCTTTCTTT.

V and J are TRBV30 and TRBJ2-6; D uncertain. The CDR3 sequence is 16 residues long. CDR1 is GTSNPN, CDR2 SVGIG, per germline (reference sequence). V dropped 2 bases and J dropped 8 bases, with 19 bases sitting between them. The CDR3 here is CAWSQRISLGTNVLTF. Written as DNA, the CDR3 is TGTGCCTGGAGTCAGAGGATTTCGTTAGGGACCAACGTCCTGACTTTC.

The chain joins TRBV19 to TRBJ1-2; 7 bases agree with TRBD1. The CDR3 has 12 amino acids. The J segment lost 6 bases and the V segment lost 7 bases, leaving 5 bases of the junction unmatched. Germline assignment: CDR1 LNHDA and CDR2 SQIVND (reference sequence). In DNA, the CDR3 is TGTGCCAGTACCTCTCAGGGGGATGGCTACACCTTC. Its protein is CASTSQGDGYTF.

In this sample, this clone turned up once. The chain has TRBV4-3 and TRBJ2-1; TRBD2 matches at 10 bases. Germline loops: CDR1 LGHNA, CDR2 YSLEER. Unmatched junction bases numbered 6, after V lost 1 base and J lost 6 bases. CDR3 size: 16 residues. The DNA for the CDR3 is TGCGCCAGCAGCCAAGGATTCCAGCGGGGGGGCAATGAGCAGTTCTTC. Amino acid sequence: CASSQGFQRGGNEQFF.

J is TRBJ2-2 and V is TRBV6-5, with no clear D. This CDR3 contains 15 residues. Germline assignment: CDR1 MNHEY and CDR2 SVGAGI. V lost 4 bases and J lost 0, with 9 bases in between. CDR3 protein: CASSSFTTNTGELFF. DNA for the CDR3: TGTGCCAGCAGTTCCTTCACAACGAACACCGGGGAGCTGTTTTTT.

The chain carries TRBV27 and TRBJ2-3; no reliable D call. Germline loops: CDR1 MNHEY, CDR2 SMNVEV (reference sequence). V was trimmed by 3 bases and J by 1 base, leaving 8 bases between them. The CDR3 has 14 amino acids. CDR3 coding DNA: TGTGCCAGCAGTTTCGGGTGGGGCACAGATACGCAGTATTTT. This sequence encodes CASSFGWGTDTQYF.

CDR3 nucleotides: TGTGCCACCAGCCGCGGGACATTGAACACTGAAGCTTTCTTT. Protein product: CATSRGTLNTEAFF. The chain has TRBV15 and TRBJ1-1, with D perhaps TRBD1 (6 bases). Germline CDR1 reads LNHNV; CDR2 reads YYDKDF (reference sequence). V dropped 5 bases and J dropped 0 bases, with 10 bases sitting between them. The CDR3 sequence is 14 residues long.

The sample holds a few counts of this clone. The rearrangement joins TRBV6-6 to TRBJ1-6; 8 bases fit TRBD1. The CDR3 runs 15 residues. V trimming: 0 bases; J trimming: 7 bases; junction bases outside the gene matches: 2. CDR1 MNHNY and CDR2 SVGAGI come from the germline V gene (reference sequence). Written as DNA, the CDR3 is TGTGCCAGCAGTTACTCGACAGGGGTGAATTCACCCCTCCACTTT. Protein: CASSYSTGVNSPLHF.

This rearrangement joins TRBV30 to TRBJ2-7; perhaps TRBD2 as D (6 bases). The germline gives CDR1 GTSNPN, CDR2 SVGIG (reference sequence). The ends were cut back, 2 bases at V and 3 bases at J, with 14 bases in the middle. There are 14 residues in the CDR3. The CDR3 nucleotides are TGTGCCTGGAGTTGGGGGGATACGATCTACGAGCAGTACTTC. Its protein product is CAWSWGDTIYEQYF.

The chain uses TRBV10-3 and TRBJ2-5, with 8 nucleotides matching TRBD1. The germline CDR1 and CDR2 sequences are ENHRY and SYGVKD. V dropped 11 bases and J dropped 5; count of bases not matched to a gene: 7. The CDR3 covers 12 residues. The DNA for the CDR3 is TGTGCCGTTGGACAGGGAATGGAGACCCAGTACTTC. Residues: CAVGQGMETQYF.

This chain's CDR3 is CASSLVRGNQPQHF. The CDR3 DNA follows: TGTGCCAGCAGCTTAGTCCGGGGAAATCAGCCCCAGCATTTT. The rearrangement links TRBV7-2 to TRBJ1-5; no clear D gene. The CDR3 consists of 14 residues. Deletions cut 1 base from V and 4 bases from J, with 8 bases between. Germline V gene sequence: CDR1 SGHTA, CDR2 FQGNSA.

V usage is TRBV7-9 and J usage is TRBJ1-1; 10 bases fit TRBD1. V was pared by 5 bases and J by 5 bases, with 5 bases of the junction left unmatched. Germline V gives CDR1 SEHNR, CDR2 FQNEAQ (reference sequence). The CDR3 contains 14 residues. In nucleotides, the CDR3 is TGTGCCAGCAGCCTGACAGGGGGCACGACTGAAGCTTTCTTT. It codes for CASSLTGGTTEAFF.

The chain uses TRBV6-5 and TRBJ2-7, with D maybe TRBD2 (5 bases). Trimming removed 2 bases at V and 2 bases at J, with 13 bases between. The CDR3 is 15 residues long. Per germline, CDR1 MNHEY and CDR2 SVGAGI. CDR3 DNA sequence: TGTGCCAGCAGTTACGCAGGACTTGGCCCCTACGAGCAGTACTTC. This translates into CASSYAGLGPYEQYF.

The gene calls are TRBV24-1 and TRBJ2-3; 16 nucleotides match TRBD2. The CDR3 length is 18 residues. CDR1 is KGHDR, CDR2 SFDVKD, per germline. Trimming at V came to 6 bases and at J to 4 bases, leaving 9 bases not matched to a gene. CDR3 DNA: TGTGCCACCAGTCCCGGGACTAGCGGGAGGGCCGGCCCAGATACGCAGTATTTT. Translating gives CATSPGTSGRAGPDTQYF.

The chain combines TRBV2 with TRBJ2-1, with 7 bases that match TRBD2. V gave up 7 bases and J gave up 4 bases; unmatched junction bases: 4. CDR3 length: 13 residues. CDR1 is SNHLY and CDR2 is FYNNEI in the germline V gene. The CDR3, as DNA: TGTGCCAGCAAGGCGGGAGATTACAATGAGCAGTTCTTC. It yields the protein CASKAGDYNEQFF.

This clone was observed a single time. This chain uses TRBV2 with TRBJ2-1, with D possibly being TRBD2 (6 bases). Trimming removed 6 bases from V and 5 bases from J, with 20 bases in between. The CDR3 runs to 16 residues. Per the germline V gene, CDR1 is SNHLY and CDR2 is FYNNEI. CDR3 region: CASRDTQRALHNEQFF. As DNA, the CDR3 is TGTGCCAGCAGGGATACCCAGCGGGCCCTCCACAATGAGCAGTTCTTC.

V is TRBV25-1 and J is TRBJ2-3, with D possibly being TRBD1 (6 bases). The CDR3 is made up of 17 amino acids. Germline CDR1 reads MGHDK; CDR2 reads SYGVNS. Deletions cut 2 bases from V and 1 base from J, with 16 bases between. In DNA, the CDR3 is TGTGCCAGCAGTGAAACGGGACATCCAACCCGCACAGATACGCAGTATTTT. It specifies CASSETGHPTRTDTQYF.

The rearrangement links TRBV19 to TRBJ1-5; D unresolved. The V end was cut by 5 bases, the J end by 1 base, with 9 bases between. The CDR3 spans 14 residues. Germline V gene lookup returns CDR1 LNHDA and CDR2 SQIVND (reference sequence). The CDR3 coding sequence is TGTGCCAGTAGTGTCGAGGTGAGCAATCAGCCCCAGCATTTT. Encoded protein: CASSVEVSNQPQHF.

The gene calls are TRBV25-1 and TRBJ2-3, with 9 positions matching TRBD2. Germline V lookup: CDR1 MGHDK, CDR2 SYGVNS. The V gene end was trimmed by 6 bases and the J gene end by 6 bases; junction bases not matched to a gene: 7. The length of the CDR3 is 14 residues. The CDR3: CASRPSGMVDTQYF. CDR3 sequence (DNA): TGTGCCAGCAGGCCTAGCGGGATGGTCGATACGCAGTATTTT.

Written as DNA, the CDR3 is TGCGCCAGCAGCATGACCAGGAAGAACACTGAAGCTTTCTTT. It translates to CASSMTRKNTEAFF. The chain has TRBV5-1 and TRBJ1-1; D remains unclear. Trimming pared 4 bases from V and 1 base from J, leaving 11 bases between. This CDR3 region has 14 residues. Germline V gives CDR1 SGHRS, CDR2 YFSETQ. Combining the CDR3 with reference TRBV5-1 and TRBJ1-1 gives the whole variable domain KAGVTQTPRYLIKTRGQQVTLSCSPISGHRSVSWYQQTPGQGLQFLFEYFSETQRNKGNFPGRFSGRQFSNSRSEMNVSTLELGDSALYLCASSMTRKNTEAFFGQGTRLTVV.

V gene TRBV7-2 combines with J gene TRBJ2-1, with 11 positions matching TRBD2. The germline V gene encodes CDR1 SGHTA and CDR2 FQGNSA. V trimming: 4 bases; J trimming: 4 bases; junction bases outside the gene matches: 6. The CDR3 length is 16 residues. In nucleotides, the CDR3 is TGTGCCAGCAGCTCCCTAGCGGGAGGTAGGTACAATGAGCAGTTCTTC. It translates to CASSSLAGGRYNEQFF.

The chain couples TRBV11-2 to TRBJ2-3; 10 nucleotides agree with TRBD2. The CDR3 runs 15 residues. Germline-derived CDR1 and CDR2 are SGHAT and FQNNGV. Trimming removed 5 bases from V and 2 bases from J; junction bases left unmatched: 4. The CDR3 region is CASSNGLADTDTQYF. The CDR3 coding sequence is TGTGCCAGCAGCAACGGACTAGCGGACACAGATACGCAGTATTTT.

The J gene is TRBJ2-5, the V gene TRBV13; 8 nucleotides match TRBD2. The CDR3 is 16 amino acids. The germline V gene has CDR1 PRHDT and CDR2 FYEKMQ (reference sequence). V lost 5 bases to trimming and J lost 5 bases; unmatched junction nucleotides: 13. The CDR3 here is CASSPSQGREGETQYF. DNA for the CDR3: TGTGCCAGCAGCCCCAGCCAGGGACGGGAGGGCGAGACCCAGTACTTC.

J is TRBJ1-2 and V is TRBV2; D gene unclear. V lost 6 bases and J lost 3, with 11 bases in between. CDR3 size: 13 residues. Germline-derived CDR1 and CDR2 are SNHLY and FYNNEI. The CDR3 region is CASRPDGYYGYTF. In nucleotides, the CDR3 is TGTGCCAGCAGGCCGGACGGGTACTATGGCTACACCTTC.

The chain employs TRBV6-5 and TRBJ1-2, with no clear D. The CDR3 sequence is 12 residues long. Trimming pared 10 bases from V and 8 bases from J, leaving 17 bases between. Per the germline V gene, CDR1 is MNHEY and CDR2 is SVGAGI. The CDR3 region is CATRGLLGGYTF. DNA for the CDR3: TGTGCCACCCGCGGTCTTCTGGGAGGCTACACCTTC.

This chain joins TRBV6-5 and TRBJ1-2, with D uncertain. Trimming shortened V by 10 bases and J by 8 bases, and 11 bases separated the two germline ends. Germline CDR1 is MNHEY and CDR2 is SVGAGI. This CDR3 region has 10 residues. CDR3 region: CATREGGYTF. Here the CDR3 DNA reads TGTGCCACGCGGGAGGGAGGCTACACCTTC.

The chain joins TRBV6-1 to TRBJ1-6; no reliable D call. The V end lost 2 bases, the J end lost 0 bases, and 8 bases lay between the germline ends. CDR3 length equals 16 residues. Germline CDR1 is MNHNS and CDR2 is SASEGT. The DNA of the CDR3 is TGTGCCAGCAGTGAATTCCTGGGCTCCTATAATTCACCCCTCCACTTT. Protein: CASSEFLGSYNSPLHF.

The chain employs TRBV30 and TRBJ2-2, with D unresolved. This CDR3 region has 13 residues. With 2 bases removed from V and 2 bases from J, the gap between germline ends came to 6 bases. Germline V gene sequence: CDR1 GTSNPN, CDR2 SVGIG (reference sequence). As DNA, the CDR3 is TGTGCCTGGAGTAATACCAACACCGGGGAGCTGTTTTTT. It yields the protein CAWSNTNTGELFF.

The chain recombines TRBV18 with TRBJ1-6; unclear D gene. Trimming took off 1 base at V and 6 bases at J, with 10 bases between the two ends. The CDR3 length is 15 residues. Germline V lookup: CDR1 KGHSH, CDR2 LQKENI. The DNA for the CDR3 is TGTGCCAGCTCACCACAGAAGGGTGGTAATTCACCCCTCCACTTT. Translation gives CASSPQKGGNSPLHF.

The chain combines TRBV11-1 with TRBJ1-1; D gene ambiguous. Germline CDR1 SGHAT, CDR2 FQDESV (reference sequence). Trimming took 2 bases from V and 6 from J, leaving 7 bases between them. This CDR3 region has 12 residues. The DNA for the CDR3 is TGTGCCAGCAGCTTAAATGTTGCTGAAGCTTTCTTT. Residues: CASSLNVAEAFF.

The chain joins TRBV18 to TRBJ2-7, with D unresolved. Germline CDR1 and CDR2: KGHSH and LQKENI. V shed 2 bases and J shed 4 bases, with 15 bases lying between them. This CDR3 is 15 amino acids long. CDR3 coding DNA: TGTGCCAGCTCACCATCCAGGTTACCCGGATACGAGCAGTACTTC. Amino acid sequence: CASSPSRLPGYEQYF.

The J gene is TRBJ2-2, the V gene TRBV9, with a weak D call TRBD1 (5 bases). The V gene lost 7 bases and the J gene lost 4 bases, with 14 bases spanning the gap. This CDR3 has 14 residues. Germline-derived CDR1 and CDR2 are SGDLS and YYNGEE. The CDR3 sequence: CASGLQGVTGELFF. DNA of the CDR3: TGTGCCAGCGGGCTCCAAGGGGTCACCGGGGAGCTGTTTTTT. Using reference TRBV9 and TRBJ2-2 for the parts outside the CDR3, the full variable domain is DSGVTQTPKHLITATGQRVTLRCSPRSGDLSVYWYQQSLDQGLQFLIQYYNGEERAKGNILERFSAQQFPDLHSELNLSSLELGDSALYFCASGLQGVTGELFFGEGSRLTVL.